The clone carrying this T cell receptor beta chain was seen at least ten times. Its antigen is unidentified. This sample is drawn from a study of T cells after yellow fever vaccination. The CDR3 totals 16 residues. V gave up 4 bases and J gave up 2 bases; unmatched junction bases: 4. From germline, CDR1 is SEHNR and CDR2 FQNEAQ (reference sequence). Via MiXCR, TCRdb re-called the 5' RACE reads, giving one row per CDR3 protein. The table lists more than 110,000 distinct CDR3 sequences, under 8% of them singletons. Study-wide points: Abundant bulk-population clonotypes could contaminate the FACS-sorted repertoires. CD4 and CD8 compartments shared a small share of clonotypes, likely from convergent recombination.

The TCR sequence derives from a man younger than 45 who received the YFV17D yellow fever vaccine. The chain joins TRBV7-9 to TRBJ2-3; 12 nucleotides agree with TRBD2. The source was CD4+ T cells sorted from PBMCs, collected 10 days after the yellow fever booster vaccination. CDR3 DNA sequence: TGTGCCAGCAGCTCATGGACTAGCGGGAACACAGATACGCAGTATTTT. Translation gives CASSSWTSGNTDTQYF.